One and the same sample provided the 5 T cell receptor beta chains below, sequenced in a study of beta chain features in type 1 diabetes. The investigators reverse transcribed all of the isolated RNA, so they sequenced expressed TCRB transcripts. Profiled with immunoSEQ multiplex PCR; TCRdb holds only in-frame clones, not every one. The repertoire holds around 340,000 clones, with under 8.5% as singletons. Sequencing was done on a sample of central memory CD4+ T cells from blood. These receptors were taken from a woman between 18 and 29 years old in good health.

Only a few counts were recorded for this clone. This chain joins TRBV2 and TRBJ2-5, with D possibly being TRBD1 or TRBD2 (6 bases each). The CDR3 totals 16 residues. Germline V gene data show CDR1 as SNHLY and CDR2 as FYNNEI. The germline V and J ends were trimmed by 6 bases and 5 bases, with 22 bases remaining between them. CDR3 protein: CASRSWAGGPRETQYF. CDR3 bases: TGTGCCAGCAGGTCCTGGGCCGGGGGCCCAAGGGAGACCCAGTACTTC. The full variable domain, rest sourced from reference TRBV2 and TRBJ2-5, is EPEVTQTPSHQVTQMGQEVILRCVPISNHLYFYWYRQILGQKVEFLVSFYNNEISEKSEIFDDQFSVERPDGSNFTLKIRSTKLEDSAMYFCASRSWAGGPRETQYFGPGTRLLVL.

V usage is TRBV27 and J usage is TRBJ2-2; D may be TRBD2 (6 bases). The CDR3 length is 15 residues. Germline CDR1 MNHEY, CDR2 SMNVEV (reference sequence). Trimming pared 3 bases from V and 4 bases from J, leaving 12 bases between. The CDR3 spells CASSFQRARTGELFF. CDR3 coding DNA: TGTGCCAGCAGTTTTCAGCGGGCCCGCACCGGGGAGCTGTTTTTT.

Only one count was recorded for this clone. The V call is TRBV23-1, the J call TRBJ2-5, with D uncertain. TRBV23-1 is annotated as an ORF whose role is uncertain. This CDR3 has 15 residues. Trimming pared 6 bases from V and 5 bases from J, leaving 19 bases between. CDR3: CASSQDLLRVETQYF. CDR3 nucleotide sequence: TGCGCCAGCAGCCAAGATCTCCTTCGTGTCGAGACCCAGTACTTC.

This clone was seen only a few times. This chain links TRBV11-3 with TRBJ1-5; a weak D match, TRBD1 (6 bases). Trimming shortened V by 4 bases and J by 2 bases, and 6 bases separated the two germline ends. The CDR3 contains 13 residues. The germline CDR1 and CDR2 sequences are SGHNT and YENEEA. CDR3 protein: CASSYRGNQPQHF. For the CDR3, the DNA is TGTGCCAGCAGCTACAGGGGCAATCAGCCCCAGCATTTT.

The J gene is TRBJ2-7, the V gene TRBV18, with 9 nucleotides matching TRBD2. CDR1 is KGHSH, CDR2 LQKENI, per germline. Losses at the gene ends were 0 bases for V and 5 bases for J; bases not matched to a gene: 2. The CDR3 consists of 14 residues. The CDR3 nucleotides read TGTGCCAGCTCACCACCAGCGGGAGGAGACGAGCAGTACTTC. It yields the protein CASSPPAGGDEQYF.